This T cell receptor (beta chain) originates from a study of blood T cell repertoires in COVID-19. Study-wide background: Sample material is recorded as cDNA or gDNA derived from T cells, B-cell-depleted T cells, or PBMCs.

Authors' processing steps: Amplification with reference gene primers provided the estimates of nucleated cell counts. Some clones are missing from TCRdb's copy, which holds only in-frame ones; the method was immunoSEQ multiplex PCR. The DNA was the basis for D and trimming; V, J and clone size are from that table. The sample shows 150,000 to 200,000 clones, more than 70% of them seen only once. CDR3 size: 15 residues. The V gene lost 2 bases and the J gene lost 5 bases, with 15 bases spanning the gap. Looked up from germline, CDR1 is MDHEN and CDR2 is SYDVKM. The receptor was isolated from a woman in her twenties or thirties with acute or convalescent COVID-19. The sequenced sample consisted of peripheral blood. The chain recombines TRBV28 with TRBJ1-2, with a tentative D call TRBD1 (6 bases). The chain's CDR3 is CASSLKPGAPYGYTF. DNA of the CDR3: TGTGCCAGCAGTTTAAAGCCAGGGGCCCCTTATGGCTACACCTTC.